This entry lists 17 T cell receptor beta chains sequenced from one sample in a study of T-cell memory formation after mild COVID-19. TCRdb processed the 5' RACE reads anew with MiXCR; each CDR3 protein has one entry. Of roughly 150,000 distinct CDR3 sequences listed, more than 14% are singletons. The sample was PBMCs or a T cell subset sorted from them (not recorded which). Receptors were obtained from an adult woman who had mild COVID-19 (a few samples of this study predate the infection). Cell type and time point are not known.

In this sample, this clonotype turned up a few times. CDR3 loop: CASWGQAWDVESPLHF. Written as DNA, the CDR3 is TGTGCCAGCTGGGGGCAGGCCTGGGATGTGGAGTCACCCCTCCACTTT. The chain employs TRBV6-2 or TRBV6-3 and TRBJ1-6, with TRBD1 as a possible D gene (6 bases). There are 16 residues in the CDR3. Germline CDR1 and CDR2: MNHEY and SVGEGT. Trimming left V 8 bases short and J 10 bases short, with 24 bases between.

In this sample, this clonotype turned up many times. V and J are TRBV5-4 and TRBJ2-3; TRBD2 aligns across 7 bases. Germline lookup yields CDR1 SGHNT and CDR2 YYREEE (reference sequence). The CDR3 consists of 14 residues. Trimming at V came to 5 bases and at J to 6 bases, leaving 9 bases not matched to a gene. The CDR3 loop reads CASRGLGVGDTQYF. In DNA, the CDR3 is TGTGCCAGCAGAGGACTAGGGGTAGGGGATACGCAGTATTTT.

The chain combines TRBV4-3 with TRBJ2-7, with a tentative D call TRBD2 (5 bases). The germline V gene has CDR1 LGHNA and CDR2 YSLEER. The CDR3 is 18 amino acids. Trimming left V 0 bases short and J 2 bases short, with 20 bases between. The CDR3 here is CASSQDIRLNSPPYEQYF. CDR3 DNA: TGCGCCAGCAGCCAAGATATAAGACTAAATTCCCCACCCTACGAGCAGTACTTC.

The sample holds a few counts of this clonotype. V usage is TRBV6-5 and J usage is TRBJ2-7; a possible D gene is TRBD1 (6 bases). There are 15 residues in the CDR3. CDR1 MNHEY and CDR2 SVGAGI come from the germline V gene. The V end was cut by 4 bases, the J end by 4 bases, with 17 bases between. CDR3 sequence: CASSLQGRQFYEQYF. The DNA for the CDR3 is TGTGCCAGCAGTTTACAGGGACGACAATTTTACGAGCAGTACTTC.

This clonotype was observed a handful of times. The chain is built from TRBV24-1 and TRBJ2-1; perhaps TRBD1 as D (5 bases). The germline V gene has CDR1 KGHDR and CDR2 SFDVKD. The V gene lost 5 bases and the J gene lost 7 bases, with 17 bases spanning the gap. The CDR3 sequence is 15 residues long. The chain's CDR3 is CATSVLGAVGNEQFF. CDR3 nucleotides: TGTGCCACCAGTGTCCTAGGGGCAGTAGGGAATGAGCAGTTCTTC.

The rearrangement uses TRBV24-1 and TRBJ2-2; 7 positions match TRBD2. Losses at the gene ends were 9 bases for V and 2 bases for J; bases not matched to a gene: 11. The germline CDR1 and CDR2 sequences are KGHDR and SFDVKD. The CDR3 contains 16 residues. CDR3 amino acids: CATSRGGRTNTGELFF. CDR3 in DNA: TGTGCCACCTCTCGCGGGGGTAGGACAAACACCGGGGAGCTGTTTTTT.

The V call is TRBV7-9, the J call TRBJ2-1; maybe TRBD2 (5 bases). The CDR3 sequence is 18 residues long. Per germline, CDR1 SEHNR and CDR2 FQNEAQ (reference sequence). The V gene lost 5 bases and the J gene lost 6 bases, with 26 bases spanning the gap. This CDR3 is CASSTPRLDFPGLNEQFF. In DNA, the CDR3 is TGTGCCAGCAGCACCCCCCGCCTGGACTTCCCAGGACTCAATGAGCAGTTCTTC.

As regards this clonotype: One end of the junction fails to match germline, which may point to a read error. CDR3 nucleotide sequence: TGTGCCAGCAGCTTAGCTAGAAGGGAGATCGACTTC. Its protein is CASSLARREIDF. The chain joins TRBV7-8 to TRBJ1-2; D is undetermined. Per germline, CDR1 SGHVS and CDR2 FQNEAQ. This CDR3 region has 12 residues.

The CDR3 loop reads CASSLGGQGGYGYTF. CDR3 DNA sequence: TGTGCCAGCAGTTTAGGGGGACAGGGCGGCTATGGCTACACCTTC. The chain combines TRBV12-3 or TRBV12-4 with TRBJ1-2, with 9 bases that match TRBD1. The CDR3 length is 15 residues. V shed 1 base and J 4 bases; nucleotides not matched to a gene: 4.

This clonotype was recorded a few times. V and J are TRBV12-3 or TRBV12-4 and TRBJ1-1; TRBD1 matches 7 bases. This CDR3 is built from 18 residues. V dropped 6 bases and J dropped 1; count of bases not matched to a gene: 17. CDR3 residues: CASSPSSPHTGANTEAFF. The DNA of the CDR3 is TGTGCCAGCAGCCCTAGCTCGCCACATACAGGGGCGAACACTGAAGCTTTCTTT.

This clonotype showed up many times. The chain uses TRBV5-1 and TRBJ1-1; weak D call: TRBD1 (5 bases). The CDR3 is 14 amino acids. Germline CDR1 SGHRS, CDR2 YFSETQ. V shed 3 bases and J shed 1 base, with 10 bases lying between them. CDR3 nucleotides: TGCGCCAGCAGCTACGACGGGGGGAACACTGAAGCTTTCTTT. This sequence encodes CASSYDGGNTEAFF.

This clonotype came up a few times. The genes are TRBV30 and TRBJ2-2, with D perhaps matching TRBD2 (6 bases). Trimming cost V 3 bases and J 5 bases, with 10 bases left between them. The germline gives CDR1 GTSNPN, CDR2 SVGIG (reference sequence). The CDR3 length is 13 residues. The CDR3 is CAWSGSRTGELFF. CDR3 DNA sequence: TGTGCCTGGAGCGGGAGTAGAACCGGGGAGCTGTTTTTT.

This clonotype was observed many times. V and J are TRBV5-5 and TRBJ2-5; D is ambiguous. The germline V gene has CDR1 SGHKS and CDR2 YYEKEE (reference sequence). V lost 0 bases and J lost 5, with 11 bases in between. The length of the CDR3 is 14 residues. The CDR3 is CASSLGTLSETQYF. CDR3 sequence (DNA): TGTGCCAGCAGCTTGGGGACCCTGTCGGAGACCCAGTACTTC.

The CDR3: CASSQALRFGKSYEQYF. The DNA for the CDR3 is TGTGCCAGCAGCCAAGCACTCAGGTTCGGGAAATCGTACGAGCAGTACTTC. This chain uses TRBV14 with TRBJ2-7, with D possibly TRBD2 on 5 matching bases. The CDR3 has 17 residues. V dropped 1 base and J dropped 4 bases, with 20 bases sitting between them. Germline CDR1 reads SGHDN; CDR2 reads FVKESK.

The chain carries TRBV12-3 or TRBV12-4 and TRBJ2-5; D is unclear. There are 14 residues in the CDR3. Trimming stripped 4 bases from V and 0 bases from J, with 9 bases between. CDR3: CASSSYTYQETQYF. CDR3 nucleotide sequence: TGTGCCAGCAGTTCGTACACGTACCAAGAGACCCAGTACTTC.

This chain links TRBV24-1 with TRBJ1-4, with 8 bases that match TRBD1. The germline gives CDR1 KGHDR, CDR2 SFDVKD. The CDR3 is made up of 16 amino acids. V was clipped by 4 bases and J by 8 bases; unmatched bases: 11. The CDR3 coding sequence is TGTGCCACCAGTGACCGAGGACAGGGCCGTGAGGAAAAACTGTTTTTT. This gives the protein CATSDRGQGREEKLFF.

This chain uses TRBV20-1 with TRBJ1-2; TRBD1 matches at 9 bases. J gave up 4 bases and V 3 bases, and 6 bases lay outside the gene matches. This CDR3 is 14 amino acids long. Germline V gives CDR1 DFQATT, CDR2 SNEGSKA (reference sequence). CDR3 region: CSASPTGGLYGYTF. The CDR3 bases are TGCAGTGCTAGCCCGACAGGGGGTCTCTATGGCTACACCTTC.